This entry lists 22 T cell receptor beta chains sequenced from one sample in a study of blood T cell repertoires in COVID-19. Repertoires were generated with immunoSEQ multiplex PCR, while TCRdb's copy carries only in-frame clones and drops some. Here the sample spans about 95,000 clones, about nine tenths being singletons. The sequenced sample consisted of peripheral blood. The receptors were gathered from a woman aged 70 to 79 with acute or convalescent COVID-19.

This clone was seen once. The rearrangement links TRBV30 to TRBJ2-1, with TRBD2 identical over 14 bases. Germline V gene lookup returns CDR1 GTSNPN and CDR2 SVGIG (reference sequence). J gave up 8 bases and V 3 bases, and 12 bases lay outside the gene matches. The CDR3 length is 17 residues. The DNA of the CDR3 is TGTGCCTGGAGCGATCTAAAGGGACTAGCGGGAGCCTATGAGCAGTTCTTC. Protein product: CAWSDLKGLAGAYEQFF.

The V call is TRBV11-2, the J call TRBJ2-2; TRBD2 matches at 9 bases. Trimming removed 3 bases from V and 5 bases from J; junction bases left unmatched: 10. This CDR3 contains 17 residues. Per the germline V gene, CDR1 is SGHAT and CDR2 is FQNNGV. The CDR3 region is CASSFGSGSSGTGELFF. The CDR3 DNA follows: TGTGCCAGCAGCTTCGGTAGCGGGAGTTCGGGGACCGGGGAGCTGTTTTTT.

This clone was detected only once. The chain uses TRBV5-1 and TRBJ2-5, with a possible D match to TRBD2 (5 bases). CDR3 length: 19 residues. Trimming pared 5 bases from V and 1 base from J, leaving 27 bases between. Per germline, CDR1 SGHRS and CDR2 YFSETQ. CDR3 sequence reads: CASSPGRANWAGPQETQYF. As DNA, the CDR3 is TGCGCCAGCAGTCCAGGACGCGCCAACTGGGCGGGCCCCCAAGAGACCCAGTACTTC. The full variable domain, with the rest looked up from reference TRBV5-1 and TRBJ2-5, is KAGVTQTPRYLIKTRGQQVTLSCSPISGHRSVSWYQQTPGQGLQFLFEYFSETQRNKGNFPGRFSGRQFSNSRSEMNVSTLELGDSALYLCASSPGRANWAGPQETQYFGPGTRLLVL.

This chain connects TRBV3-1 (or the pseudogene TRBV3-2) to TRBJ1-6, with 11 bases aligning to TRBD1. The CDR3 is 15 amino acids. V lost 6 bases and J lost 7; bases outside the gene matches: 5. The germline V gene encodes CDR1 LGHDT and CDR2 YNNKEL (reference sequence). The CDR3 is CASRQGQGDNSPLHF. The CDR3 nucleotides are TGTGCCAGCAGGCAGGGACAGGGGGACAATTCACCCCTCCACTTT.

The chain employs TRBV9 and TRBJ2-6, with D possibly matching TRBD1 (5 bases). V was cut by 0 bases and J by 0 bases, with 13 bases left in between. CDR1 SGDLS and CDR2 YYNGEE come from the germline V gene. The CDR3 consists of 18 residues. CDR3 coding DNA: TGTGCCAGCAGCGTAGTCTTTGACAGAAGCTCTGGGGCCAACGTCCTGACTTTC. Its protein product is CASSVVFDRSSGANVLTF.

CDR3 in amino acids: CASSPLAGGGLEQYF. The CDR3 DNA reads TGTGCCAGCAGCCCGCTAGCGGGAGGGGGCCTCGAGCAGTACTTC. This chain uses TRBV6-2 or TRBV6-3 with TRBJ2-7, with TRBD2 matching over 12 bases. Germline V gives CDR1 MNHEY, CDR2 SVGEGT. The J segment lost 6 bases and the V segment lost 6 bases, leaving 9 bases of the junction unmatched. The CDR3 length is 15 residues.

The V gene is TRBV5-1, the J gene TRBJ2-3; TRBD2 matches 7 bases. The CDR3 totals 15 residues. Germline V gene data show CDR1 as SGHRS and CDR2 as YFSETQ. V gave up 4 bases and J gave up 0 bases; unmatched junction bases: 5. CDR3 residues: CASSRAGESTDTQYF. CDR3 bases: TGCGCCAGCAGCCGCGCGGGAGAGAGCACAGATACGCAGTATTTT.

The chain uses TRBV18 and TRBJ2-5; the D gene is possibly TRBD2 (6 bases). Trimming took 0 bases from V and 7 from J, leaving 6 bases between them. The CDR3 sequence is 12 residues long. Germline V gene sequence: CDR1 KGHSH, CDR2 LQKENI. The CDR3, as DNA: TGTGCCAGCTCACCACCGGGGGGGACCCAGTACTTC. It translates to CASSPPGGTQYF.

The gene calls are TRBV18 and TRBJ2-3, with 7 bases that match TRBD2. Germline V gene data show CDR1 as KGHSH and CDR2 as LQKENI. Unmatched junction bases numbered 5, after V lost 3 bases and J lost 2 bases. This CDR3 comprises 15 residues. CDR3 sequence reads: CASSPGGSNTDTQYF. The CDR3 DNA reads TGTGCCAGCTCACCGGGCGGGAGTAACACAGATACGCAGTATTTT. Full variable domain (outside the CDR3, taken from reference TRBV18 and TRBJ2-3): NAGVMQNPRHLVRRRGQEARLRCSPMKGHSHVYWYRQLPEEGLKFMVYLQKENIIDESGMPKERFSAEFPKEGPSILRIQQVVRGDSAAYFCASSPGGSNTDTQYFGPGTRLTVL.

The rearrangement joins TRBV6-4 to TRBJ1-2; the D is unclear. Germline CDR1 MRHNA, CDR2 SNTAGT. V gave up 2 bases and J gave up 11 bases, with 21 bases separating them. The CDR3 has 15 amino acids. CDR3 nucleotide sequence: TGTGCCAGCAGTGACGGGGTTGAGCGGGCCCTGGGTTACACCTTC. Translation gives CASSDGVERALGYTF.

This clone was seen a single time. The CDR3: CASSPGAANYGYTF. The CDR3, as DNA: TGTGCCAGCTCCCCAGGGGCGGCTAACTATGGCTACACCTTC. The chain carries TRBV6-5 and TRBJ1-2, with a weak D call TRBD1 (6 bases). The CDR3 consists of 14 residues. The V gene's germline CDR1 is MNHEY and CDR2 SVGAGI. The V gene lost 8 bases and the J gene lost 0 bases, with 13 bases spanning the gap.

The J gene is TRBJ2-1, the V gene TRBV28; 12 bases are shared with TRBD2. Germline lookup yields CDR1 MDHEN and CDR2 SYDVKM. Trimming took 7 bases from V and 7 from J; bases not matched to a gene: 11. This CDR3 comprises 16 residues. The CDR3 region is CASTRLLAGGMNEQFF. As DNA, the CDR3 is TGTGCCAGCACCAGACTGCTAGCGGGGGGGATGAATGAGCAGTTCTTC.

This clone occurred once. The rearrangement joins TRBV5-1 to TRBJ2-7; 7 nucleotides agree with TRBD1. J was trimmed by 2 bases and V by 4 bases; bases with no gene match: 9. The germline V gene encodes CDR1 SGHRS and CDR2 YFSETQ. The CDR3 is 15 amino acids. Here the CDR3 reads CASSPTGQLTYEQYF. In DNA form, the CDR3 reads TGCGCCAGCAGCCCGACGGGACAGTTAACCTACGAGCAGTACTTC.

This clone has a single count. This sequence joins TRBV23-1 and TRBJ2-7, with a possible D match to TRBD1 (5 bases). TRBV23-1 carries the ORF label, with uncertain function. The length of the CDR3 is 15 residues. V shed 0 bases and J shed 4 bases, with 13 bases lying between them. Here the CDR3 reads CASSQSQRQIYEQYF. The CDR3 coding sequence is TGCGCCAGCAGTCAATCGCAGAGACAGATTTACGAGCAGTACTTC.

Of note for this clone: Other DNA sequences from this sample encode an identical CDR3 as well. CDR3 in DNA: TGTGCCAGCAGCCCCAACCGGCGGGGGCGTGAGGACACTGAAGCTTTCTTT. Protein product: CASSPNRRGREDTEAFF. This chain joins TRBV11-3 and TRBJ1-1, with a weak D call TRBD1 (6 bases). This CDR3 has 17 amino acids. The V and J ends lost 5 bases and 3 bases respectively, with 22 bases between them. Germline V gene lookup returns CDR1 SGHNT and CDR2 YENEEA. The full variable domain, completed using reference TRBV11-3 and TRBJ1-1, is EAGVVQSPRYKIIEKKQPVAFWCNPISGHNTLYWYLQNLGQGPELLIRYENEEAVDDSQLPKDRFSAERLKGVDSTLKIQPAELGDSAVYLCASSPNRRGREDTEAFFGQGTRLTVV.

V and J are TRBV5-1 and TRBJ2-1; perhaps TRBD1 as D (5 bases). CDR1 and CDR2 from the germline V gene are SGHRS and YFSETQ. This CDR3 has 14 amino acids. V was shortened by 0 bases and J by 6 bases, with 10 bases between the two germline ends. The CDR3 sequence: CASSLEAGFNEQFF. The CDR3, as DNA: TGCGCCAGCAGCTTGGAAGCAGGGTTCAATGAGCAGTTCTTC.

On this clone: The junction differs from germline at one of its ends, possibly a read error. J is TRBJ2-1 and V is TRBV28, with D uncertain. The CDR3 runs to 13 residues. The germline CDR1 and CDR2 sequences are MDHEN and SYDVKM. CDR3 bases: TGTGCCAGCAGTGCGAAGCCCTATAATGAGCAGTTCTTC. It specifies CASSAKPYNEQFF. Full variable domain (outside the CDR3, taken from reference TRBV28 and TRBJ2-1): DVKVTQSSRYLVKRTGEKVFLECVQDMDHENMFWYRQDPGLGLRLIYFSYDVKMKEKGDIPEGYSVSREKKERFSLILESASTNQTSMYLCASSAKPYNEQFFGPGTRLTVL.

The chain has TRBV6-6 and TRBJ1-2, with a weak D call TRBD1 (5 bases). V shed 0 bases and J shed 8 bases, with 16 bases lying between them. Germline values: CDR1 MNHNY, CDR2 SVGAGI (reference sequence). The CDR3 is made up of 15 amino acids. This CDR3 reads CASSYSSGDWYGYTF. For the CDR3, the DNA is TGTGCCAGCAGTTACTCGAGTGGGGACTGGTACGGCTACACCTTC.

The gene calls are TRBV7-9 and TRBJ2-2; 11 positions agree with TRBD2. The CDR3 totals 18 residues. CDR1 is SEHNR and CDR2 is FQNEAQ in the germline V gene (reference sequence). The V segment lost 2 bases and the J segment 0 bases; nucleotides outside the gene matches: 5. CDR3 sequence (DNA): TGTGCCAGCAGCTTAAAGTTGACTAGCGGGACGAACACCGGGGAGCTGTTTTTT. Amino acid sequence: CASSLKLTSGTNTGELFF.

V is TRBV3-1 (or the pseudogene TRBV3-2) and J is TRBJ2-1; D is unclear. Trimming cost V 9 bases and J 5 bases, with 14 bases left between them. The CDR3 length is 13 residues. CDR1 and CDR2 (germline): LGHDT, YNNKEL (reference sequence). In DNA form, the CDR3 reads TGTGCCAGTTGCGACTTTGGAAACAATGAGCAGTTCTTC. Translated, it gives CASCDFGNNEQFF.

The chain uses TRBV5-1 and TRBJ2-2, with D possibly matching TRBD1 (5 bases). The CDR3 runs to 14 residues. Trimming shortened V by 5 bases and J by 3 bases, and 11 bases separated the two germline ends. Germline V gene lookup returns CDR1 SGHRS and CDR2 YFSETQ. CDR3 loop: CASRWLGDTGELFF. DNA of the CDR3: TGCGCCAGCAGGTGGCTAGGGGACACCGGGGAGCTGTTTTTT.

The chain carries TRBV19 and TRBJ2-5; TRBD2 agrees at 16 bases. CDR1 LNHDA and CDR2 SQIVND come from the germline V gene (reference sequence). This CDR3 spans 18 amino acids. J lost 5 bases, V lost 4 bases, and 10 bases had no gene match. In DNA, the CDR3 is TGTGCCAGTAGTAGGGGACTAGCGGGAGGGCCTCTATCGGAGACCCAGTACTTC. This codes for CASSRGLAGGPLSETQYF.